This TCR beta chain was recovered during a study of shared T cell receptors in the human thymus. CDR3 length equals 16 residues. Looked up from germline, CDR1 is MNHNY and CDR2 is SVGAGI (reference sequence). V lost 6 bases to trimming and J lost 3 bases, with 18 bases between them. Using immunoSEQ multiplex PCR, the repertoire was profiled, and TCRdb retains in-frame clones only, with some absent. The repertoire holds 700,000 or so clones, roughly 85% seen once, with around 0.0099% in the top ten. These records were also assigned to another study, of human thymus T cells. Per that study: From resections taken during corrective heart surgery, the thymus tissue was obtained. Gene usage for V and J segments appeared biased in thymic and blood repertoires.

The TCR was taken from a girl under three years old with a congenital heart defect. The rearrangement links TRBV6-6 to TRBJ2-1; tentative D call: TRBD1 (6 bases). The source material was thymocytes. CDR3 amino acids: CASRTTGKGVYNEQFF. CDR3 nucleotide sequence: TGTGCCAGCAGGACAACAGGGAAGGGGGTCTACAATGAGCAGTTCTTC.